Listed below are T cell receptor beta chains from one sample, sequenced in a study of OX40 agonist ivuxolimab in advanced cancers. TCRdb's table, derived via immunoSEQ multiplex PCR, lists solely in-frame clones and lacks some. The repertoire includes more than 45,000 clones, around 87% of them detected once, and approximately 11% sits in the top ten. The specimen was CD4+ or CD8+ T cells sorted from blood, collected in a trial of the OX40 agonist ivuxolimab. These receptors came from an adult with an advanced solid tumor such as melanoma, head and neck, liver or kidney cancer. Both conserved end residues are part of each CDR3. Fields, in order: V gene, clone size, J gene, D gene, CDR3 protein, CDR3 DNA. A D gene is named only where the DNA matches it firmly. The size entry is marked missing in some rows and otherwise reads once, few, many or a size class.

V: TRBV7-9
size: -
J: TRBJ2-3
D: TRBD1
CDR3: CASSPPLRTGVEGTDTQYF
DNA: TGTGCCAGCAGCCCCCCTTTGAGGACAGGGGTCGAGGGCACAGATACGCAGTATTTT

V: TRBV5-6
size: -
J: TRBJ2-7
D: TRBD1
CDR3: CASSWGTGEPYEQYF
DNA: TGTGCCAGCAGCTGGGGGACAGGCGAACCCTACGAGCAGTACTTC

V: TRBV6-1
size: -
J: TRBJ2-7
D: -
CDR3: CASSVSGDPSYEQYF
DNA: TGTGCCAGCAGTGTGTCAGGGGATCCCTCCTACGAGCAGTACTTC

V: TRBV20-1
size: -
J: TRBJ2-1
D: TRBD1
CDR3: CSHTRPGGQFF
DNA: TGCAGCCATACCAGACCAGGGGGGCAGTTCTTC

V: TRBV30
size: -
J: TRBJ2-2
D: -
CDR3: CAWSVLGFGELFF
DNA: TGTGCCTGGAGTGTACTGGGTTTCGGGGAGCTGTTTTTT

V: TRBV2
size: -
J: TRBJ2-2
D: -
CDR3: CARAANTGELFF
DNA: TGTGCCAGGGCCGCGAACACCGGGGAGCTGTTTTTT

V: TRBV30
size: few
J: TRBJ1-6
D: -
CDR3: CALRPGNSPLHF
DNA: TGTGCCCTCAGACCTGGTAATTCACCCCTCCACTTT

V: TRBV14
size: -
J: TRBJ2-7
D: -
CDR3: CASSQSYEQYF
DNA: TGTGCCAGCAGCCAAAGCTACGAGCAGTACTTC

V: TRBV19
size: -
J: TRBJ2-1
D: TRBD2
CDR3: CASSTDSGGAYNEQFF
DNA: TGTGCCAGTAGTACCGATAGCGGGGGGGCCTACAATGAGCAGTTCTTC

V: TRBV19
size: -
J: TRBJ1-1
D: -
CDR3: CASSITRTAEAFF
DNA: TGTGCCAGTAGTATTACTAGGACGGCTGAAGCTTTCTTT

V: TRBV2
size: many
J: TRBJ1-2
D: -
CDR3: CASSTDPYGYTF
DNA: TGTGCCAGCAGTACAGACCCTTATGGCTACACCTTC

V: TRBV29-1
size: -
J: TRBJ2-7
D: TRBD1
CDR3: CSVVTGVSYEQYF
DNA: TGCAGCGTTGTGACAGGGGTTTCCTACGAGCAGTACTTC

V: TRBV30
size: -
J: TRBJ1-6
D: TRBD1
CDR3: CAWDTSHDRGNSPLHF
DNA: TGTGCCTGGGACACTTCGCATGACAGGGGGAATTCACCCCTCCACTTT

V: TRBV9
size: medium-sized
J: TRBJ1-5
D: -
CDR3: CASSVGGIGQPQHF
DNA: TGTGCCAGCAGCGTAGGGGGGATCGGACAGCCCCAGCATTTT

V: TRBV4-1
size: -
J: TRBJ2-7
D: -
CDR3: CASSQIPPLGRSYEQYF
DNA: TGCGCCAGCAGCCAGATACCTCCATTGGGTCGCTCCTACGAGCAGTACTTC

V: TRBV6-5
size: -
J: TRBJ2-1
D: -
CDR3: CASSYRLTGYNEQFF
DNA: TGTGCCAGCAGTTATCGGCTAACTGGGTACAATGAGCAGTTCTTC

V: TRBV7-9
size: -
J: TRBJ2-1
D: TRBD2
CDR3: CASRPRTSGFYNEQFF
DNA: TGTGCCAGCAGACCTCGGACTAGCGGTTTCTACAATGAGCAGTTCTTC

V: TRBV11-2
size: once
J: TRBJ1-1
D: -
CDR3: CASSLRGKGNTEAFF
DNA: TGTGCCAGCAGCTTGCGGGGTAAGGGGAACACTGAAGCTTTCTTT

V: TRBV5-1
size: -
J: TRBJ2-1
D: -
CDR3: CASSLVADSYNEQFF
DNA: TGCGCCAGCAGCTTGGTAGCGGACTCCTACAATGAGCAGTTCTTC

V: TRBV2
size: -
J: TRBJ1-2
D: -
CDR3: CASGSFYTF
DNA: TGTGCCAGCGGATCCTTCTACACCTTC

V: TRBV6-1
size: -
J: TRBJ1-5
D: TRBD1
CDR3: CASTSDRASNQPQHF
DNA: TGTGCCAGCACTAGCGACAGGGCCTCAAATCAGCCCCAGCATTTT

V: TRBV6-5
size: -
J: TRBJ2-3
D: -
CDR3: CASSYSSTSGDTQYF
DNA: TGTGCCAGCAGTTACTCCAGCACGTCCGGAGATACGCAGTATTTT

V: TRBV5-1
size: -
J: TRBJ2-7
D: TRBD2
CDR3: CASSLDGFSGKVSYEQYF
DNA: TGCGCCAGCAGCTTGGACGGGTTTAGCGGGAAGGTTTCCTACGAGCAGTACTTC

V: TRBV7-9
size: -
J: TRBJ2-7
D: -
CDR3: CASTTNNRGVLYEQYF
DNA: TGTGCCAGTACTACAAATAACCGCGGGGTACTCTACGAGCAGTACTTC

V: TRBV13
size: -
J: TRBJ2-1
D: TRBD2
CDR3: CASSLGRSGKIYNEQFF
DNA: TGTGCCAGCAGCTTAGGTCGTAGCGGGAAGATATACAATGAGCAGTTCTTC

V: TRBV7-2
size: few
J: TRBJ2-7
D: TRBD1
CDR3: CASSSGQGREQYF
DNA: TGTGCCAGCAGCTCGGGACAGGGGAGGGAGCAGTACTTC

V: TRBV7-7
size: -
J: TRBJ2-5
D: TRBD2
CDR3: CASSSTSGGVGGETQYF
DNA: TGTGCCAGCAGCTCGACTAGCGGGGGAGTTGGGGGAGAGACCCAGTACTTC

V: TRBV5-1
size: -
J: TRBJ2-1
D: TRBD2
CDR3: CASSSTSGGLYEQFF
DNA: TGCGCCAGCAGCAGCACTAGCGGGGGCCTCTATGAGCAGTTCTTC

V: TRBV9
size: -
J: TRBJ2-1
D: -
CDR3: CASSPAGTTYNEQFF
DNA: TGTGCCAGCAGCCCCGCGGGGACAACCTACAATGAGCAGTTCTTC

V: TRBV29-1
size: -
J: TRBJ1-1
D: TRBD1
CDR3: CSVDRGRAEAFF
DNA: TGCAGCGTTGACAGGGGGAGGGCTGAAGCTTTCTTT

V: TRBV19
size: -
J: TRBJ2-7
D: -
CDR3: CASSFTDSYEQYF
DNA: TGTGCCAGTAGCTTTACAGATTCCTACGAGCAGTACTTC

V: TRBV4-1
size: -
J: TRBJ1-1
D: -
CDR3: CASSQDPKYTEAFF
DNA: TGCGCCAGCAGCCAAGACCCCAAGTACACTGAAGCTTTCTTT

V: TRBV4-1
size: -
J: TRBJ2-1
D: -
CDR3: CASSQGTSSYNEQFF
DNA: TGCGCCAGCAGCCAAGGAACTAGCTCCTACAATGAGCAGTTCTTC

V: TRBV7-3
size: -
J: TRBJ2-3
D: -
CDR3: CASSRYTPGDPTDTQYF
DNA: TGTGCCAGCAGCCGGTACACCCCGGGGGACCCCACAGATACGCAGTATTTT

V: TRBV2
size: -
J: TRBJ2-3
D: -
CDR3: CASSEPGLGGSMDTQYF
DNA: TGTGCCAGCAGTGAGCCGGGCCTCGGAGGGTCTATGGATACGCAGTATTTT